Presented here are 27 T cell receptor beta chains from one specimen sequenced in a study of blood T cell repertoires in COVID-19. Profiling relied on immunoSEQ multiplex PCR, and the TCRdb table lists in-frame clones only, not all of them. The sample consists of roughly 100,000 clones, roughly 72% of them appearing once. Sequencing was performed on peripheral blood. Receptors originate from an older man with acute or convalescent COVID-19.

This clone was seen more than once but under ten times. V and J are TRBV30 and TRBJ2-1; unclear D gene. The V and J ends lost 2 bases and 5 bases respectively, with 10 bases between them. Germline CDR1 reads GTSNPN; CDR2 reads SVGIG (reference sequence). The CDR3 loop spans 13 amino acids. The CDR3 loop is CAWSRGFDNEQFF. The CDR3 region has the DNA TGTGCCTGGAGTCGAGGATTCGACAATGAGCAGTTCTTC.

The chain couples TRBV2 to TRBJ1-2; TRBD1 aligns across 9 bases. Germline lookup yields CDR1 SNHLY and CDR2 FYNNEI. V lost 5 bases and J lost 6; bases outside the gene matches: 4. This CDR3 is 13 amino acids long. The CDR3 is CASSSDRGNGYTF. In DNA form, the CDR3 reads TGTGCCAGCAGTTCGGACAGGGGTAATGGCTACACCTTC. Variable domain in full (rest from reference TRBV2 and TRBJ1-2): EPEVTQTPSHQVTQMGQEVILRCVPISNHLYFYWYRQILGQKVEFLVSFYNNEISEKSEIFDDQFSVERPDGSNFTLKIRSTKLEDSAMYFCASSSDRGNGYTFGSGTRLTVV.

This clone was observed a single time. The chain recombines TRBV3-1 (or the pseudogene TRBV3-2) with TRBJ2-3; TRBD2 aligns across 9 bases. Germline assignment: CDR1 LGHDT and CDR2 YNNKEL (reference sequence). V lost 4 bases and J lost 5; bases outside the gene matches: 13. The CDR3 runs 17 residues. The CDR3 is CASSPYGLATPRDTQYF. In DNA, the CDR3 is TGTGCCAGCAGCCCCTATGGACTAGCGACCCCCCGAGATACGCAGTATTTT.

With respect to this clone: At one of its ends the junction is not consistent with the germline gene, which may arise from a read error. The chain employs TRBV18 and TRBJ2-5; D is ambiguous. The CDR3 totals 13 residues. Germline CDR1 is KGHSH and CDR2 is LQKENI. CDR3 nucleotide sequence: TGTGCCAGCTCTCCACCTATCCAAGAGACCCAGTACTTC. It specifies CASSPPIQETQYF.

Written as DNA, the CDR3 is TGTGCCAGCAGAATAACAGGGTCGGGCAATCAGCCCCAGCATTTT. As protein: CASRITGSGNQPQHF. The chain employs TRBV5-5 and TRBJ1-5; D may be TRBD1 (6 bases). The germline CDR1 and CDR2 sequences are SGHKS and YYEKEE (reference sequence). V lost 5 bases to trimming and J lost 2 bases, with 14 bases between them. The CDR3 is 15 amino acids.

This chain joins TRBV30 and TRBJ1-2; no firm D call. The CDR3 covers 16 residues. Germline V gives CDR1 GTSNPN, CDR2 SVGIG (reference sequence). V lost 2 bases, J lost 5 bases, and 21 bases lay in between. CDR3 sequence reads: CAWSNRGEAPLYGYTF. CDR3 bases: TGTGCCTGGAGTAACCGGGGAGAGGCTCCTCTATATGGCTACACCTTC.

The sample holds one count of this clone. The chain links TRBV18 to TRBJ2-3; D remains unclear. The length of the CDR3 is 13 residues. Trimming pared 2 bases from V and 1 base from J, leaving 4 bases between. In germline, CDR1 is KGHSH, CDR2 LQKENI. DNA of the CDR3: TGTGCCAGCTCACCAGCAGGCACAGATACGCAGTATTTT. Residues: CASSPAGTDTQYF.

The chain recombines TRBV5-4 with TRBJ2-7; no clear D gene. V lost 2 bases, J lost 0 bases, and 6 bases lay in between. The germline V gene encodes CDR1 SGHNT and CDR2 YYREEE (reference sequence). This CDR3 spans 13 amino acids. Here the CDR3 DNA reads TGTGCCAGCAGCTTTGGCACCTCCTACGAGCAGTACTTC. Protein product: CASSFGTSYEQYF.

This rearrangement joins TRBV7-9 to TRBJ2-4; unclear D gene. CDR1 SEHNR and CDR2 FQNEAQ come from the germline V gene (reference sequence). V dropped 4 bases and J dropped 0 bases, with 13 bases sitting between them. The CDR3 length is 16 residues. The CDR3 DNA follows: TGTGCCAGCAGCTCTCAACGTGCGCTAGCCAAAAACATTCAGTACTTC. Protein product: CASSSQRALAKNIQYF.

The gene calls are TRBV5-1 and TRBJ2-7, with a possible D match to TRBD2 (6 bases). CDR3 size: 14 residues. CDR1 and CDR2 (germline): SGHRS, YFSETQ. Trimming took off 2 bases at V and 0 bases at J, with 9 bases between the two ends. CDR3 in DNA: TGCGCCAGCAGCTTTTCGGGAGTCTCCTACGAGCAGTACTTC. Residues: CASSFSGVSYEQYF. Based on the CDR3 plus reference TRBV5-1 and TRBJ2-7, the full variable domain is KAGVTQTPRYLIKTRGQQVTLSCSPISGHRSVSWYQQTPGQGLQFLFEYFSETQRNKGNFPGRFSGRQFSNSRSEMNVSTLELGDSALYLCASSFSGVSYEQYFGPGTRLTVT.

The chain links TRBV29-1 to TRBJ1-2, with TRBD1 identical over 9 bases. The CDR3 length is 13 residues. The V gene's germline CDR1 is SQVTM and CDR2 ANQGSEA. Trimming cost V 7 bases and J 4 bases; bases outside gene matches: 7. The CDR3 loop reads CSAADRGGYGYTF. The CDR3, as DNA: TGCAGCGCCGCGGACAGGGGCGGCTATGGCTACACCTTC.

This chain uses TRBV7-2 with TRBJ2-7; TRBD2 agrees at 9 bases. The CDR3 has 14 amino acids. CDR1 and CDR2 (germline): SGHTA, FQGNSA. V was clipped by 2 bases and J by 3 bases; unmatched bases: 2. The CDR3 sequence: CASSLQAGGYEQYF. In DNA, the CDR3 is TGTGCCAGCAGCTTACAAGCGGGAGGCTACGAGCAGTACTTC.

This clone was found many times. The chain joins TRBV6-1 to TRBJ1-5; possibly TRBD1 for D (6 bases). Germline V CDR1 and CDR2: MNHNS, SASEGT. The CDR3 length is 16 residues. The ends were cut back, 0 bases at V and 4 bases at J, with 13 bases in the middle. The CDR3 protein is CASSEARRGTNQPQHF. The CDR3, as DNA: TGTGCCAGCAGTGAAGCGCGCAGGGGCACAAATCAGCCCCAGCATTTT.

This chain joins TRBV14 and TRBJ2-4; no firm D call. The V end was cut by 0 bases, the J end by 9 bases, with 18 bases between. The length of the CDR3 is 16 residues. CDR1 is SGHDN, CDR2 FVKESK, per germline. The DNA for the CDR3 is TGTGCCAGCAGCCAAGATGAGGTGGTAAACCAAGGCATTCAGTACTTC. Its translation: CASSQDEVVNQGIQYF.

This chain joins TRBV9 and TRBJ1-2, with TRBD1 identical over 9 bases. Germline-derived CDR1 and CDR2 are SGDLS and YYNGEE. There are 15 residues in the CDR3. Germline trimming cut 4 bases from V and 3 bases from J; bases unmatched to any gene: 7. DNA of the CDR3: TGTGCCAGCAGCTCCCCGGGACAGGGATACTATGGCTACACCTTC. Amino acid sequence: CASSSPGQGYYGYTF.

The chain is built from TRBV9 and TRBJ2-1; tentative D call: TRBD2 (6 bases). This CDR3 region has 15 residues. V lost 3 bases to trimming and J lost 7 bases, with 17 bases between them. Per the germline V gene, CDR1 is SGDLS and CDR2 is YYNGEE. The CDR3 sequence: CASSGTGTSTNEQFF. The CDR3 region has the DNA TGTGCCAGCAGCGGTACCGGGACTTCCACAAATGAGCAGTTCTTC.

This clone showed up just once. The genes are TRBV1 and TRBJ2-3; the DNA was not compared with TRBD2, the D call given in the table. TRBV1 corresponds to a pseudogene. The length of the CDR3 is 17 residues. The CDR3 sequence: CTSSQATSGSSTDTQYF. The CDR3, as DNA: TGCACCAGCAGCCAGGCGACTAGCGGGAGTAGCACAGATACGCAGTATTTT.

The chain joins TRBV4-2 to TRBJ1-2; 7 bases are shared with TRBD1. V was clipped by 3 bases and J by 0 bases; unmatched bases: 4. Germline-derived CDR1 and CDR2 are LGHNA and YNFKEQ. CDR3 length equals 15 residues. The CDR3 spells CASSQRDRANYGYTF. The CDR3, as DNA: TGTGCCAGCAGCCAGAGGGACAGAGCTAACTATGGCTACACCTTC.

This clone was recorded only once. The CDR3 nucleotides are TGCGCCAGCATGGCGGGGGGGATACAAGAGACCCAGTACTTC. Encoded protein: CASMAGGIQETQYF. This chain links TRBV10-2 with TRBJ2-5, with 9 positions matching TRBD2. The junction had 5 bases not matched to a gene; V was cut back by 7 bases and J by 2 bases. The CDR3 contains 14 residues. Germline V gene data show CDR1 as WSHSY and CDR2 as SAAADI.

V usage is TRBV28 and J usage is TRBJ2-4; 8 bases are a match to TRBD1. V lost 4 bases and J lost 1; bases outside the gene matches: 9. Per the germline V gene, CDR1 is MDHEN and CDR2 is SYDVKM. The CDR3 has 17 amino acids. Here the CDR3 DNA reads TGTGCCAGCAGTTCCTACTCAGGGGGCAGCGCCAAAAACATTCAGTACTTC. This sequence encodes CASSSYSGGSAKNIQYF.

The chain carries TRBV28 and TRBJ2-7; 10 nucleotides match TRBD2. J gave up 2 bases and V 3 bases, and 4 bases lay outside the gene matches. Germline CDR1 MDHEN, CDR2 SYDVKM. The CDR3 has 15 residues. CDR3 bases: TGTGCCAGCAGTTTCAGACTAGCGGGTACCTACGAGCAGTACTTC. Translation: CASSFRLAGTYEQYF.

The rearrangement uses TRBV15 and TRBJ1-2; D may be TRBD1 (5 bases). CDR3 length: 14 residues. V was shortened by 5 bases and J by 4 bases, with 14 bases between the two germline ends. CDR1 is LNHNV, CDR2 YYDKDF, per germline (reference sequence). The CDR3 coding sequence is TGTGCCACCAGCCCCGGGGGGGGAACCTATGGCTACACCTTC. It yields the protein CATSPGGGTYGYTF.

J is TRBJ1-1 and V is TRBV4-2; 9 nucleotides match TRBD1. Germline CDR1 reads LGHNA; CDR2 reads YNFKEQ. Germline trimming cut 0 bases from V and 1 base from J; bases unmatched to any gene: 12. This CDR3 is built from 19 residues. CDR3 DNA sequence: TGTGCCAGCAGCCAAGATGCAACCGGGACAGGGTTCGGGAACACTGAAGCTTTCTTT. Its translation is CASSQDATGTGFGNTEAFF.

V is TRBV3-1 (or the pseudogene TRBV3-2) and J is TRBJ1-1; TRBD1 aligns across 8 bases. The J segment lost 5 bases and the V segment lost 1 base, leaving 6 bases of the junction unmatched. This CDR3 region has 15 residues. Per germline, CDR1 LGHDT and CDR2 YNNKEL (reference sequence). The CDR3 loop is CASSQGQGAGTEAFF. CDR3 in DNA: TGTGCCAGCAGCCAAGGGCAGGGGGCGGGTACTGAAGCTTTCTTT.

The gene calls are TRBV19 and TRBJ1-2; a possible D gene is TRBD1 (5 bases). Between the trimmed V and J ends, which lost 11 bases and 6 bases, there was a span of 19 bases. Germline V CDR1 and CDR2: LNHDA, SQIVND (reference sequence). The CDR3 covers 13 residues. CDR3 sequence: CASEGYGGNGYTF. In DNA, the CDR3 is TGTGCCTCTGAGGGGTACGGCGGGAATGGCTACACCTTC.

The chain recombines TRBV11-2 with TRBJ2-1, with 9 bases identical to TRBD2. CDR1 is SGHAT, CDR2 FQNNGV, per germline. This CDR3 is built from 15 residues. J lost 8 bases, V lost 6 bases, and 11 bases had no gene match. The CDR3 loop is CASSLGRSSGDEQFF. The CDR3 nucleotides read TGTGCCAGCAGTCTAGGGAGGTCTAGCGGGGATGAGCAGTTCTTC.

The chain couples TRBV5-1 to TRBJ2-6, with D possibly TRBD2 on 5 matching bases. The CDR3 sequence is 15 residues long. CDR1 is SGHRS, CDR2 YFSETQ, per germline. V gave up 4 bases and J gave up 0 bases, with 8 bases separating them. The CDR3 sequence is CASSPGSSGANVLTF. CDR3 nucleotides: TGCGCCAGCAGCCCGGGGAGCTCTGGGGCCAACGTCCTGACTTTC.